This paragraph covers one T cell receptor (beta chain) sequence. There is no known antigen for this receptor. It has no much larger one-base neighbor in the sample; base qualities were not kept. Healthy HIV-negative adults with no recently reported acute infections or vaccinations were included as donors. Only Caucasian adults living in Nashville, Tennessee, USA were represented among the donors. CD4+ T cells were enriched by magnetic negative selection, after which naive cells were positively selected on CD45RA and the negative fraction was taken as the memory subset. Blood was obtained by leukapheresis, after which PBMCs were separated by Ficoll-Histopaque density gradient centrifugation and cryopreserved in liquid nitrogen vapor phase. Analytical flow cytometry was used to check the purity and quantity of every magnetically sorted T cell population. From each sorted fraction, genomic DNA was isolated and quantified by UV absorbance on a Nanodrop 2000c.

This specimen belongs to a study of shared clonotypes between healthy human individuals (dated by TCRdb to the early 2020s). At the level of the whole study: The cohort comprised two women and a few men aged 18 to 49 years. Per donor, three plates each were used for CD4 naive and CD4 memory, two for CD8 naive, and one for CD8 memory. To estimate repertoire size and how much clonotypes are shared between individuals, the study performed deep sequencing of blood TCR repertoires from about 5 healthy adults. To increase sequencing depth and limit assay-specific biases, TCR repertoire library preparation and sequencing were carried out by different laboratories using diverse techniques. Leukapheresis yielded between about 0.9 and 9.5 billion PBMCs per donor. What the work shows at the level of the full study, not this receptor alone: Because the study included only a small number of donors, the genetic and exposure-history diversity represented was limited. Even with the large sequencing depth, rarefaction of the sorted-subset datasets indicated that sequencing was incomplete. Sampling was restricted to blood, and TCR repertoires in tissues likely differ from the TCR repertoires found in blood. Sharing across a few donors was observed for roughly 5.4% of naive CD4, less than 4% of naive CD8, over 2% of memory CD4, and around 0.42% of memory CD8 clonotypes. Naive subsets generally had larger estimated clonotype richness than memory subsets. Based on pairwise subsampling, the degree of clonotype sharing among donors was expected to be affected by sequencing depth. Clonotypes shared by all four sorted-subset donors showed higher generation probabilities than non-shared clonotypes.

The V and J ends are trimmed by 8 bases and 4 bases, leaving 8 bases between them. Counted from cysteine to phenylalanine, this CDR3 has 10 amino acids. Only CDR3 DNA remains: 30 bases, in frame from the first base. Via the germline V gene (reference sequence), CDR1 is DFQATT and CDR2 SNEGSKA. Using the deep immunoSEQ assay, multiplex PCR amplified TCR CDR3 regions from genomic DNA. For each cell subset, the extracted genomic DNA was distributed evenly across all wells of several immunoSEQ 96-well plates, and each plate served as one replicate. For sorted subsets, about 0.2 ug genomic DNA, equal to tens of thousands of T cell genomes, was loaded into each replicate PCR. Purified libraries were quantified with a Qubit 3.0 fluorometer, sized on a Bioanalyzer 2100, and re-quantified with the KAPA Library Quantification kit. Each immunoSEQ 96-well plate was sequenced on its own single-read 150-cycle Illumina NextSeq 550 flow cell. Per the original workflow: Because only junctional sequences without quality scores were contained in the immunoSEQ output, filtering matching that applied to full-length reads could not be performed. Sequences were annotated with PyIR, a Python wrapper for IgBLAST v1.9, using IMGT germline references to assign V/J genes and CDR3. Any read was removed if the V/J assignment was weak (E-value above 1e-6), the CDR3 was missing, or the read contained stop codons, out-of-frame junctions, or ambiguous translated residues. V3J clonotypes were defined as sequences sharing the same inferred V gene, J gene, and CDR3 amino acid sequence. To compute the percentage overlap between repertoires, the number of shared unique clonotypes was divided by the size of the smaller repertoire. Repertoire richness was assessed with RTK rarefaction, the Chao1 estimator, and Recon v2.1 estimates of unobserved clonotypes. Generation probabilities were computed with OLGA for all TCRbeta clonotypes obtained by the gDNA method from a handful of donors. TCRdb mirrors the immuneACCESS table, restricted to in-frame sequences. Some clones are absent from its copies; in checked studies, under half trace to an unresolved V gene, and the reason for the others is unknown. V and J calls and clone size come straight from that table; D and trimming were deduced from the DNA. Across this sample there are about 640,000 clones, with more than 70% seen only once. Of the sample, about 2% is held by the ten largest clones.

Sequencing used memory CD4+ T cells sorted from blood. Sample cell subset or site, as interpreted from the label and publication: CD45RA-negative fraction. The sequence joins TRBV20-1 to TRBJ2-5; a weak D assignment points to TRBD1 (5 bases agree). The TCR comes from a woman younger than 45 in good health. The CDR3 reads as follows: CSPRGETQYF. Here is the DNA: TGCAGTCCAAGGGGAGAGACCCAGTACTTC.